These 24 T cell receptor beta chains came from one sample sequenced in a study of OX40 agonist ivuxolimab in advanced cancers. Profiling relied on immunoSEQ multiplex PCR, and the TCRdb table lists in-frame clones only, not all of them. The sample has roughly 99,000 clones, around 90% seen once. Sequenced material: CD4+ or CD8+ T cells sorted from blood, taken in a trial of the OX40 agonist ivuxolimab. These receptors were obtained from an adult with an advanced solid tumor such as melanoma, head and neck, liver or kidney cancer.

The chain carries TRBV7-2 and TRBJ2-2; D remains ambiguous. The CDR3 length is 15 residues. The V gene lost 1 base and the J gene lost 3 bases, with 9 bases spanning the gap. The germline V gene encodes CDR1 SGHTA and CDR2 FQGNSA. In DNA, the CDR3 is TGTGCCAGCAGCTTAGAACCACTATACACCGGGGAGCTGTTTTTT. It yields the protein CASSLEPLYTGELFF.

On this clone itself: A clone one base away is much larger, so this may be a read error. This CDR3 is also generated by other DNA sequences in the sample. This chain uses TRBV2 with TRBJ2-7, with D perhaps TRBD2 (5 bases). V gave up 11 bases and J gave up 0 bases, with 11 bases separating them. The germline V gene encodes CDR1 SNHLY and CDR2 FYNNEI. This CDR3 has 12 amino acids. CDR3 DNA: TGTGCCGGGCGGGCCGGCTCCTACGAGCAGTACTTC. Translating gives CAGRAGSYEQYF.

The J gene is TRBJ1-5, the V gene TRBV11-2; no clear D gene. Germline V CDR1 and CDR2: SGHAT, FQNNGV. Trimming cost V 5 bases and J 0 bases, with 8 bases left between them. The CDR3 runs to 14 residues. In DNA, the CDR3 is TGTGCCAGCAGCCCTGAGTATAGCAATCAGCCCCAGCATTTT. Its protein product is CASSPEYSNQPQHF.

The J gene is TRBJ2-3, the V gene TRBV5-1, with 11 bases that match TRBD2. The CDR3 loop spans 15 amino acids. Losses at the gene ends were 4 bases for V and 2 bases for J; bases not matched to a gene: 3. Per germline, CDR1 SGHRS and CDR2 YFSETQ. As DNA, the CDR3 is TGCGCCAGCAGCGGGACTAGCGGACCCACAGATACGCAGTATTTT. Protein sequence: CASSGTSGPTDTQYF.

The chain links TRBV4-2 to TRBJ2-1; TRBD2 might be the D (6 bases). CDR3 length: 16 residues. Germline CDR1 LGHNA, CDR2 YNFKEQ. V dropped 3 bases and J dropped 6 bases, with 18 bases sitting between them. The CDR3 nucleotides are TGTGCCAGCAGCCATGATGCGGGACCTAGCTCCAATGAGCAGTTCTTC. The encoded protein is CASSHDAGPSSNEQFF.

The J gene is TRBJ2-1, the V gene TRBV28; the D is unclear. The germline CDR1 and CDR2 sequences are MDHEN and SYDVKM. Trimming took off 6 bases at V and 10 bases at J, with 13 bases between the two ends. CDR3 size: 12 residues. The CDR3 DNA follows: TGTGCCAGCAGACCCTCGTCTCCCGAGCAGTTCTTC. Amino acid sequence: CASRPSSPEQFF.

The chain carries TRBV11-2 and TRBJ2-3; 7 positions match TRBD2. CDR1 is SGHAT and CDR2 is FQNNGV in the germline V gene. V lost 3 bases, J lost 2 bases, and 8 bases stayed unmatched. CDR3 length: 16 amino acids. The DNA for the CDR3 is TGTGCCAGCAGCTTTATGGGGGGGACCACCACAGATACGCAGTATTTT. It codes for CASSFMGGTTTDTQYF.

The CDR3 reads CASSVGLGDTGELFF. DNA of the CDR3: TGTGCCAGCAGCGTAGGTCTGGGGGACACCGGGGAGCTGTTTTTT. The rearrangement links TRBV9 to TRBJ2-2, with D perhaps TRBD1 or TRBD2 (5 bases each). This CDR3 contains 15 residues. V lost 0 bases, J lost 3 bases, and 9 bases lay in between. CDR1 is SGDLS and CDR2 is YYNGEE in the germline V gene.

The CDR3 sequence: CASSQGQGVASNYGYTF. For the CDR3, the DNA is TGTGCCAGCAGCCAAGGACAGGGAGTTGCTTCTAACTATGGCTACACCTTC. V and J are TRBV11-2 and TRBJ1-2, with 8 bases that match TRBD1. V lost 5 bases and J lost 0; bases outside the gene matches: 11. The CDR3 is made up of 17 amino acids. Per the germline V gene, CDR1 is SGHAT and CDR2 is FQNNGV.

CDR3 nucleotide sequence: TGTGCCAGTAGTTCGGGACTAGCGGGTGCGTTCTTC. Protein sequence: CASSSGLAGAFF. The chain carries TRBV19 and TRBJ2-1, with TRBD2 matching 12 bases. V lost 5 bases and J lost 15; bases outside the gene matches: 5. CDR3 length equals 12 residues. Germline CDR1 is LNHDA and CDR2 is SQIVND (reference sequence).

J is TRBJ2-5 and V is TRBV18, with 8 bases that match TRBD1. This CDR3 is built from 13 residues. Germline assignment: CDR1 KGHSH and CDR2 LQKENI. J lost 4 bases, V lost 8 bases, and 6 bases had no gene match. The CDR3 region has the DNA TGTGCCAGCCAGCGGACAGGGCGAGAGACCCAGTACTTC. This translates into CASQRTGRETQYF.

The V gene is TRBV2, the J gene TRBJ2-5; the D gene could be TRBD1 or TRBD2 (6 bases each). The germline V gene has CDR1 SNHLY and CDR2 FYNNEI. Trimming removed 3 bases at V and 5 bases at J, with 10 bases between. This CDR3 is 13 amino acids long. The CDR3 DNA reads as TGTGCCAGCAGTGAGGGGGGCTGGGAGACCCAGTACTTC. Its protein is CASSEGGWETQYF. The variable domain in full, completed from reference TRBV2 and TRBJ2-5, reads EPEVTQTPSHQVTQMGQEVILRCVPISNHLYFYWYRQILGQKVEFLVSFYNNEISEKSEIFDDQFSVERPDGSNFTLKIRSTKLEDSAMYFCASSEGGWETQYFGPGTRLLVL.

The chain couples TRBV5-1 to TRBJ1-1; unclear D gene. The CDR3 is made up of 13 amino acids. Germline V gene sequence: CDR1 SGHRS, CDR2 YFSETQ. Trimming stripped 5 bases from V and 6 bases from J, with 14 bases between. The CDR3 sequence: CASRGALGPEAFF. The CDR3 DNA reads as TGCGCCAGCAGAGGAGCTCTTGGGCCTGAAGCTTTCTTT.

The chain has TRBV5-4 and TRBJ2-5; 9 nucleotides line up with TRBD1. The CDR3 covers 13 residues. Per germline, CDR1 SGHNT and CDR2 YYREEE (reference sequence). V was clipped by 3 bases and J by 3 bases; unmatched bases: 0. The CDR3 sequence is CASSWDREETQYF. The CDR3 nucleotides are TGTGCCAGCAGCTGGGACAGGGAAGAGACCCAGTACTTC. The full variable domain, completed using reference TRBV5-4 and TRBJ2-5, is ETGVTQSPTHLIKTRGQQVTLRCSSQSGHNTVSWYQQALGQGPQFIFQYYREEENGRGNFPPRFSGLQFPNYSSELNVNALELDDSALYLCASSWDREETQYFGPGTRLLVL.

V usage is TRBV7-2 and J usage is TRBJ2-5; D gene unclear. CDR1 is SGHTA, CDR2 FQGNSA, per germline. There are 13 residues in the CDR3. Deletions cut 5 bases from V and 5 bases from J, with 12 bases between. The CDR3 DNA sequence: TGTGCCAGCAGCCCTCTCTCCGGGGAGACCCAGTACTTC. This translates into CASSPLSGETQYF. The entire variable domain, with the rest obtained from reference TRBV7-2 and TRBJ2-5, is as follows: GAGVSQSPSNKVTEKGKDVELRCDPISGHTALYWYRQSLGQGLEFLIYFQGNSAPDKSGLPSDRFSAERTGGSVSTLTIQRTQQEDSAVYLCASSPLSGETQYFGPGTRLLVL.

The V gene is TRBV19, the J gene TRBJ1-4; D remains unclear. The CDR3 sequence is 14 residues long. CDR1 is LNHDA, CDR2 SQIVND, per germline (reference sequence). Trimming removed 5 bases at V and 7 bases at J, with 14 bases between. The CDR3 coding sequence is TGTGCCAGTAGTTGGGGTATCGGAGGTGAAAAACTGTTTTTT. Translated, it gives CASSWGIGGEKLFF.

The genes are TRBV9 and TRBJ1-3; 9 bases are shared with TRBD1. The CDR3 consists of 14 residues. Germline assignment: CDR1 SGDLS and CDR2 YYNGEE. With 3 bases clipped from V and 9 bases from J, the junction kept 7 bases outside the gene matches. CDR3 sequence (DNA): TGTGCCAGCAGCGCTCGACAGGGGGAACTCACCATATATTTT. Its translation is CASSARQGELTIYF. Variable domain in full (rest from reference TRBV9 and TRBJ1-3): DSGVTQTPKHLITATGQRVTLRCSPRSGDLSVYWYQQSLDQGLQFLIQYYNGEERAKGNILERFSAQQFPDLHSELNLSSLELGDSALYFCASSARQGELTIYFGEGSWLTVV.

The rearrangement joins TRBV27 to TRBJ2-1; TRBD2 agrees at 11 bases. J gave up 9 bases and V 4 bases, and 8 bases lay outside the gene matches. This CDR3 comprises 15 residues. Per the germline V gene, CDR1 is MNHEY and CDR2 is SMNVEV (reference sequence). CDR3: CASSSLAGVRGEQFF. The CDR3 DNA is TGTGCCAGCAGTTCACTAGCGGGAGTACGCGGTGAGCAGTTCTTC.

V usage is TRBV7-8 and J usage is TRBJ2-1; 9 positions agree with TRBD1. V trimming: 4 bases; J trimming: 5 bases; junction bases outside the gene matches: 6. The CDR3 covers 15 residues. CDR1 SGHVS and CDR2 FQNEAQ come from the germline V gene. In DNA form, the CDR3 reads TGTGCCAGCAGCTCCAGACAGGGGGGGGACAATGAGCAGTTCTTC. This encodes CASSSRQGGDNEQFF.

CDR3 residues: CASSWGLAGGRGRTGELFF. The CDR3 DNA is TGTGCCAGCAGCTGGGGACTAGCGGGAGGCCGCGGGCGGACCGGGGAGCTGTTTTTT. The chain links TRBV7-3 to TRBJ2-2; 15 positions match TRBD2. CDR3 size: 19 residues. Losses at the gene ends were 4 bases for V and 5 bases for J; bases not matched to a gene: 11. Germline CDR1 reads SGHTA; CDR2 reads FQGTGA.

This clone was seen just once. This chain's CDR3 is CASSFTGVLDTEAFF. Written as DNA, the CDR3 is TGTGCCAGCAGCTTTACAGGGGTGTTGGACACTGAAGCTTTCTTT. The chain employs TRBV11-2 and TRBJ1-1; 7 bases are shared with TRBD1. The V gene end was trimmed by 3 bases and the J gene end by 3 bases; junction bases not matched to a gene: 7. This CDR3 contains 15 residues. The germline V gene has CDR1 SGHAT and CDR2 FQNNGV. Looking up the rest from reference TRBV11-2 and TRBJ1-1 gives the full variable domain: EAGVAQSPRYKIIEKRQSVAFWCNPISGHATLYWYQQILGQGPKLLIQFQNNGVVDDSQLPKDRFSAERLKGVDSTLKIQPAKLEDSAVYLCASSFTGVLDTEAFFGQGTRLTVV.

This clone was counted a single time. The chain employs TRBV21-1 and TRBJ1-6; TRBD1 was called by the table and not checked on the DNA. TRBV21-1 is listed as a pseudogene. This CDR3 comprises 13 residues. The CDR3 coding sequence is TGTGCCAGCCGACAGGGCTATAATTCACCCCTCCACTTT. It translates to CASRQGYNSPLHF.

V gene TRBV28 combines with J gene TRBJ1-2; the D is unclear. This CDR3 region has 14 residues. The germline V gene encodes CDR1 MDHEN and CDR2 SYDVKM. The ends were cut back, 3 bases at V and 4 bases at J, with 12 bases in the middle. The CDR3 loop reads CASSLAGIRYGYTF. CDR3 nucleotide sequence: TGTGCCAGCAGTTTGGCGGGCATCCGCTATGGCTACACCTTC.

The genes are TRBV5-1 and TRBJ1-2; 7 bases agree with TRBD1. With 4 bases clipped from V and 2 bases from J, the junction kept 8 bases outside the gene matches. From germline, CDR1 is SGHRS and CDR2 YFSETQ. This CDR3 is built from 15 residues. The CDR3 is CASSLMGTENYGYTF. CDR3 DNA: TGCGCCAGCAGCCTGATGGGGACAGAGAACTATGGCTACACCTTC.